Listed here is a single TCR beta chain. The CDR3 covers 11 residues. CDR1 MGHRA and CDR2 YSYEKL come from the germline V gene. V was clipped by 4 bases and J by 10 bases; unmatched bases: 1. These data are taken from a study of blood T cell repertoires in COVID-19. About the research overall: Material from acute and convalescent COVID-19 was sourced from the United States, Italy and Spain.

In the original processing: Estimation of nucleated cell counts relied on the amplification of reference gene primers. This table comes from immunoSEQ multiplex PCR, and its TCRdb copy is limited to in-frame clones, with some not included. V and J calls and clone size follow that table, whereas D and trimming were derived from the DNA. This table has under 250,000 clones, 89% appearing once. The chain employs TRBV4-1 and TRBJ2-1; TRBD2 agrees at 7 bases. This sequence originates from a middle-aged woman with acute or convalescent COVID-19. What was sequenced was peripheral blood. DNA for the CDR3: TGCGCCAGCAGCCGGGAGGGAGAGCAGTTCTTC. The encoded protein is CASSREGEQFF.